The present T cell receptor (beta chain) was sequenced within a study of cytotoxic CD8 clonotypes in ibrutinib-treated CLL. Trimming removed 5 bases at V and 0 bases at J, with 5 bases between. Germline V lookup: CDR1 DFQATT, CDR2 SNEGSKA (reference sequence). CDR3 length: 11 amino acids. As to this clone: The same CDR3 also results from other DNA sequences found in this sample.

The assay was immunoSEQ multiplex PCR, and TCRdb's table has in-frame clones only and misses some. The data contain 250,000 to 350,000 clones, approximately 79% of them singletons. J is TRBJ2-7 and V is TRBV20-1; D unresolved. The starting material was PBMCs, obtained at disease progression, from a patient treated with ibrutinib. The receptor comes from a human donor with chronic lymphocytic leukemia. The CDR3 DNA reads TGCAGTGCTTCGAGCTCCTACGAGCAGTACTTC. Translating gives CSASSSYEQYF.